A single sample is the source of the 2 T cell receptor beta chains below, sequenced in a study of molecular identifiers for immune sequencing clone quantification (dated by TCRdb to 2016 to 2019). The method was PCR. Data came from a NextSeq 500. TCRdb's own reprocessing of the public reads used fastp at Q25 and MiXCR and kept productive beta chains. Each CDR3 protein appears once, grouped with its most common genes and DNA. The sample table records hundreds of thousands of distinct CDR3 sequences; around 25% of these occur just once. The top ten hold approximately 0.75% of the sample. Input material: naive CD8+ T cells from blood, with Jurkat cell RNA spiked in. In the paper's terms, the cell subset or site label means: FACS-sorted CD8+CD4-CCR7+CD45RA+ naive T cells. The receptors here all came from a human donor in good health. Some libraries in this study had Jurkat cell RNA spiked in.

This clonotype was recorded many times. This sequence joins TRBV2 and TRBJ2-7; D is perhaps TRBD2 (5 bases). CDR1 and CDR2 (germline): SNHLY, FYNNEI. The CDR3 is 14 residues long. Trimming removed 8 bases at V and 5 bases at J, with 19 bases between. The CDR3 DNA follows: TGTGCCAGCCCCCCAGGTGCCGGGGTAAACGAGCAGTACTTC. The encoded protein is CASPPGAGVNEQYF.

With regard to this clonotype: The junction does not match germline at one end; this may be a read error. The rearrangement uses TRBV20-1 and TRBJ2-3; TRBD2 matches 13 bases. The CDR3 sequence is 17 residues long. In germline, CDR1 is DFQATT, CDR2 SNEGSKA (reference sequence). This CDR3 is CSANGLAGDYDTDTRYF. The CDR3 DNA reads TGCAGTGCCAATGGACTAGCGGGGGATTACGACACAGATACGCGGTATTTT.